The 30 T cell receptor beta chains presented below share a single source sample, sequenced in a study of T cells after yellow fever vaccination. One entry per CDR3 protein results from TCRdb running MiXCR on the 5' RACE reads. The sample holds roughly 120,000 distinct CDR3 sequences; roughly 7.2% are singletons and the top ten take roughly 2.5%. The material was CD4+ T cells sorted from PBMCs, obtained around 45 days after the first yellow fever vaccination. These receptor sequences come from a man aged 18 to 35 who received the YFV17D yellow fever vaccine.

This clonotype has ten or more counts. V usage is TRBV20-1 and J usage is TRBJ1-1; a weak D match, TRBD1 (6 bases). This CDR3 spans 14 amino acids. Germline V gene data show CDR1 as DFQATT and CDR2 as SNEGSKA (reference sequence). V gave up 6 bases and J gave up 0 bases, with 14 bases separating them. The CDR3 reads CSAGTGAMNTEAFF. The CDR3 nucleotides read TGCAGTGCGGGAACGGGGGCCATGAACACTGAAGCTTTCTTT.

This clonotype showed up many times. The chain is built from TRBV29-1 and TRBJ2-7; D unresolved. The V gene's germline CDR1 is SQVTM and CDR2 ANQGSEA. CDR3 length equals 13 residues. The V and J ends lost 1 base and 5 bases respectively, with 12 bases between them. The CDR3 DNA is TGCAGCGTTGAAGGGCAGGTTGAGGACGAGCAGTACTTC. Its protein is CSVEGQVEDEQYF.

This clonotype has a count of ten or more. This chain links TRBV20-1 with TRBJ2-3; 7 nucleotides align to TRBD2. The CDR3 length is 14 residues. CDR1 and CDR2 (germline): DFQATT, SNEGSKA (reference sequence). Trimming removed 6 bases from V and 3 bases from J; junction bases left unmatched: 9. CDR3 residues: CSATGTTVTDTQYF. For the CDR3, the DNA is TGCAGTGCAACCGGGACTACTGTAACAGATACGCAGTATTTT.

This clonotype showed up many times. The chain employs TRBV2 and TRBJ2-5; unclear D gene. The germline V and J ends were trimmed by 7 bases and 5 bases, with 8 bases remaining between them. CDR3 length: 11 residues. Germline loops: CDR1 SNHLY, CDR2 FYNNEI. DNA of the CDR3: TGTGCCAGCATCTTCGTGGAGACCCAGTACTTC. Translated: CASIFVETQYF.

This clonotype has a count of ten or more. The rearrangement links TRBV30 to TRBJ2-1; possibly TRBD1 or TRBD2 for D (6 bases each). Trimming took off 0 bases at V and 15 bases at J, with 12 bases between the two ends. Per the germline V gene, CDR1 is GTSNPN and CDR2 is SVGIG (reference sequence). The CDR3 covers 11 residues. CDR3 sequence (DNA): TGTGCCTGGAGTGTAAGGGGGGCCGCGTTCTTC. Residues: CAWSVRGAAFF.

This clonotype was observed a handful of times. In DNA, the CDR3 is TGTGCCACCAGCGGCGCCGGGACTAGCGGACCCAGCTCCTACAATGAGCAGTTCTTC. Translated, it gives CATSGAGTSGPSSYNEQFF. The rearrangement uses TRBV15 and TRBJ2-1; the match to TRBD2 covers 11 bases. The junction had 12 bases not matched to a gene; V was cut back by 5 bases and J by 0 bases. This CDR3 has 19 residues. Germline CDR1 and CDR2: LNHNV and YYDKDF (reference sequence).

This clonotype showed up many times. The gene calls are TRBV11-2 and TRBJ1-1, with D unclear. Deletions cut 2 bases from V and 1 base from J, with 14 bases between. CDR3 length equals 16 residues. CDR1 SGHAT and CDR2 FQNNGV come from the germline V gene. CDR3 nucleotide sequence: TGTGCCAGCAGCTTAACAGTCGGCGTGGGGAACACTGAAGCTTTCTTT. Protein: CASSLTVGVGNTEAFF.

Many counts were recorded for this clonotype. V is TRBV2 and J is TRBJ2-7; D unclear. CDR3 size: 11 residues. V was clipped by 1 base and J by 3 bases, with 1 base between them. In germline, CDR1 is SNHLY, CDR2 FYNNEI. The DNA for the CDR3 is TGTGCCAGCAGTGAAGACTACGAGCAGTACTTC. Its translation: CASSEDYEQYF.

This clonotype was recorded at least ten times. The chain employs TRBV12-3 or TRBV12-4 and TRBJ2-5; no clear D. The ends were cut back, 3 bases at V and 4 bases at J, with 9 bases in the middle. The CDR3 is 13 residues long. The CDR3: CASSFLKIETQYF. DNA for the CDR3: TGTGCCAGCAGTTTTTTGAAGATAGAGACCCAGTACTTC.

A few counts support this clonotype. The rearrangement uses TRBV5-1 and TRBJ2-1, with TRBD2 matching 14 bases. V lost 2 bases, J lost 3 bases, and 1 base stayed unmatched. Germline assignment: CDR1 SGHRS and CDR2 YFSETQ. This CDR3 region has 16 residues. In DNA, the CDR3 is TGCGCCAGCAGCTTTGGGACTAGCGGGGGCTACAATGAGCAGTTCTTC. Amino acids: CASSFGTSGGYNEQFF. Full variable domain (remainder filled in from reference TRBV5-1 and TRBJ2-1): KAGVTQTPRYLIKTRGQQVTLSCSPISGHRSVSWYQQTPGQGLQFLFEYFSETQRNKGNFPGRFSGRQFSNSRSEMNVSTLELGDSALYLCASSFGTSGGYNEQFFGPGTRLTVL.

The chain joins TRBV7-2 to TRBJ2-3; D assignment may be TRBD1 or TRBD2 (6 bases each). This CDR3 region has 15 residues. Germline loops: CDR1 SGHTA, CDR2 FQGNSA. V was clipped by 3 bases and J by 5 bases, with 15 bases between them. DNA for the CDR3: TGTGCCAGCAGCTTTTGGGGGGCTTCCGTAGATACGCAGTATTTT. It codes for CASSFWGASVDTQYF. The variable domain in full, completed from reference TRBV7-2 and TRBJ2-3, reads GAGVSQSPSNKVTEKGKDVELRCDPISGHTALYWYRQSLGQGLEFLIYFQGNSAPDKSGLPSDRFSAERTGGSVSTLTIQRTQQEDSAVYLCASSFWGASVDTQYFGPGTRLTVL.

The CDR3: CSVDRNPNYGYTF. As DNA, the CDR3 is TGCAGCGTCGACAGGAATCCTAACTATGGCTACACCTTC. The gene calls are TRBV29-1 and TRBJ1-2; D is perhaps TRBD1 (6 bases). V lost 6 bases to trimming and J lost 0 bases, with 11 bases between them. Germline loops: CDR1 SQVTM, CDR2 ANQGSEA. CDR3 length equals 13 residues.

This clonotype was seen repeatedly, ten times or more. Here the CDR3 DNA reads TGTGCCAGCAGCCCTGACAGGGGACGGCAGCCCCAGCATTTT. Its protein is CASSPDRGRQPQHF. The V and J genes are TRBV6-2 or TRBV6-3 and TRBJ1-5, with 8 bases aligning to TRBD1. Germline V gene sequence: CDR1 MNHEY, CDR2 SVGEGT. The trim removed 6 bases at V and 7 bases at J, leaving 8 bases unmatched. The CDR3 has 14 residues.

Many counts were recorded for this clonotype. The V call is TRBV29-1, the J call TRBJ2-7; 8 bases align to TRBD1. CDR1 and CDR2 (germline): SQVTM, ANQGSEA. This CDR3 region has 13 residues. V gave up 8 bases and J gave up 3 bases; unmatched junction bases: 9. CDR3 nucleotides: TGCAGCCATACCGAAGGACAGGGCTACGAGCAGTACGTC. Encoded protein: CSHTEGQGYEQYV.

This clonotype has ten or more counts. The rearrangement joins TRBV20-1 to TRBJ1-1; D is possibly TRBD1 (5 bases). Trimming stripped 6 bases from V and 4 bases from J, with 12 bases between. The CDR3 is 12 amino acids. From germline, CDR1 is DFQATT and CDR2 SNEGSKA (reference sequence). This CDR3 is CSAPRDVTEAFF. The CDR3 coding sequence is TGCAGTGCACCCCGGGACGTCACTGAAGCTTTCTTT.

In this sample, this clonotype turned up many times. The chain couples TRBV3-1 to TRBJ1-2; 10 bases fit TRBD1. The CDR3 is 13 residues long. With 6 bases clipped from V and 5 bases from J, the junction kept 3 bases outside the gene matches. Germline CDR1 and CDR2: LGHDT and YNNKEL (reference sequence). CDR3 residues: CASSMDRGYGYTF. CDR3 sequence (DNA): TGTGCCAGCAGTATGGACAGGGGGTATGGCTACACCTTC.

Many counts were recorded for this clonotype. The chain is built from TRBV5-6 and TRBJ1-6; D not resolved. V was trimmed by 4 bases and J by 3 bases, leaving 11 bases between them. The CDR3 contains 15 residues. Germline CDR1 and CDR2: SGHDT and YYEEEE. The CDR3 here is CASSNSGHYNSPLHF. In DNA form, the CDR3 reads TGTGCCAGCAGCAACTCCGGGCACTATAATTCACCCCTCCACTTT.

This clonotype has at least ten counts. The chain combines TRBV7-2 with TRBJ2-1, with D tentatively TRBD1 (7 bases). CDR3 length equals 15 residues. Trimming removed 2 bases at V and 5 bases at J, with 13 bases between. CDR1 and CDR2 (germline): SGHTA, FQGNSA. The CDR3 nucleotides are TGTGCCAGCAGCTTAACCAGGGGGGCAGACAATGAGCAGTTCTTC. As protein: CASSLTRGADNEQFF.

This clonotype was seen repeatedly, ten times or more. The chain has TRBV12-3 or TRBV12-4 and TRBJ1-2, with D possibly TRBD1 on 6 matching bases. The CDR3 extends over 13 amino acids. Deletions cut 2 bases from V and 4 bases from J, with 8 bases between. The chain's CDR3 is CASSLQGLYGYTF. The CDR3 DNA is TGTGCCAGCAGTTTACAGGGGCTCTATGGCTACACCTTC.

V is TRBV7-8 and J is TRBJ1-2, with no clear D. The CDR3 length is 14 residues. Germline V gives CDR1 SGHVS, CDR2 FQNEAQ. V lost 2 bases and J lost 2, with 9 bases in between. This chain's CDR3 is CASSLSQANYGYTF. The CDR3 DNA reads as TGTGCCAGCAGCTTATCTCAGGCAAACTATGGCTACACCTTC.

This clonotype was counted at least ten times. The V gene is TRBV7-2, the J gene TRBJ1-2; D is ambiguous. This CDR3 spans 14 amino acids. Trimming removed 4 bases at V and 3 bases at J, with 12 bases between. Germline V gene sequence: CDR1 SGHTA, CDR2 FQGNSA. This chain's CDR3 is CASSSPRGDYGYTF. The DNA of the CDR3 is TGTGCCAGCAGCTCGCCTAGAGGAGACTATGGCTACACCTTC. Filled out from reference TRBV7-2 and TRBJ1-2, the complete variable domain reads GAGVSQSPSNKVTEKGKDVELRCDPISGHTALYWYRQSLGQGLEFLIYFQGNSAPDKSGLPSDRFSAERTGGSVSTLTIQRTQQEDSAVYLCASSSPRGDYGYTFGSGTRLTVV.

This clonotype showed up just a few times. V and J are TRBV15 and TRBJ1-4; D call uncertain. The ends were cut back, 2 bases at V and 8 bases at J, with 6 bases in the middle. The V gene's germline CDR1 is LNHNV and CDR2 YYDKDF (reference sequence). The CDR3 length is 12 residues. CDR3 region: CATSRSGEKLFF. In nucleotides, the CDR3 is TGTGCCACCAGCAGATCGGGGGAAAAACTGTTTTTT.

This clonotype was seen ten or more times. This chain links TRBV7-9 with TRBJ1-1; no reliable D call. V shed 0 bases and J shed 0 bases, with 8 bases lying between them. This CDR3 has 15 amino acids. Germline V gene lookup returns CDR1 SEHNR and CDR2 FQNEAQ (reference sequence). The CDR3 region has the DNA TGTGCCAGCAGCTTAGCGCGGGCGGTGAACACTGAAGCTTTCTTT. This sequence encodes CASSLARAVNTEAFF.

The chain employs TRBV4-3 and TRBJ2-2; a weak D match, TRBD2 (6 bases). V was shortened by 3 bases and J by 8 bases, with 13 bases between the two germline ends. The CDR3 runs to 14 residues. The germline gives CDR1 LGHNA, CDR2 YSLEER. The CDR3 reads CASSQFGGRGELFF. DNA for the CDR3: TGCGCCAGCAGCCAGTTCGGAGGGCGGGGGGAGCTGTTTTTT.

This clonotype appeared many times. J is TRBJ2-7 and V is TRBV6-1, with 7 bases fitting TRBD1. Germline CDR1 MNHNS, CDR2 SASEGT. V was pared by 10 bases and J by 5 bases, with 17 bases of the junction left unmatched. CDR3 length: 15 amino acids. In nucleotides, the CDR3 is TGTGCCACCTCCCAAAGAACCCCCGGGACAGACGAGCAGTACGTC. This translates into CATSQRTPGTDEQYV.

The chain has TRBV7-8 and TRBJ1-2; D gene ambiguous. This CDR3 has 14 residues. With 1 base removed from V and 4 bases from J, the gap between germline ends came to 10 bases. Germline V gene lookup returns CDR1 SGHVS and CDR2 FQNEAQ. CDR3 protein: CASSLDTWSYGYTF. Written as DNA, the CDR3 is TGTGCCAGCAGCTTAGACACCTGGTCCTATGGCTACACCTTC.

Ten or more counts support this clonotype. The genes are TRBV4-3 and TRBJ1-4; no clear D gene. The CDR3 consists of 14 residues. The V end lost 1 base, the J end lost 7 bases, and 10 bases lay between the germline ends. Germline values: CDR1 LGHNA, CDR2 YSLEER. The CDR3 sequence is CASSQGSRGEKLFF. In nucleotides, the CDR3 is TGCGCCAGCAGCCAAGGGAGTCGAGGTGAAAAACTGTTTTTT.

Many counts were recorded for this clonotype. V is TRBV7-9 and J is TRBJ2-5; no clear D gene. The CDR3 is made up of 14 amino acids. Germline V CDR1 and CDR2: SEHNR, FQNEAQ (reference sequence). Between the trimmed V and J ends, which lost 5 bases and 5 bases, there was a span of 15 bases. CDR3 residues: CASSQRPYGETQYF. Written as DNA, the CDR3 is TGTGCCAGCAGCCAACGCCCCTACGGGGAGACCCAGTACTTC.

This clonotype was observed many times. The chain recombines TRBV7-2 with TRBJ1-3; D is unresolved. Germline CDR1 is SGHTA and CDR2 is FQGNSA. The CDR3 sequence is 11 residues long. The V gene lost 0 bases and the J gene lost 8 bases, with 2 bases spanning the gap. The CDR3, as DNA: TGTGCCAGCAGCTTAGCAGACACCATATATTTT. Its protein is CASSLADTIYF.

This clonotype has a count of ten or more. V usage is TRBV20-1 and J usage is TRBJ1-2, with a weak D call TRBD1 (5 bases). Trimming left V 2 bases short and J 1 base short, with 14 bases between. The CDR3 runs to 15 residues. The V gene's germline CDR1 is DFQATT and CDR2 SNEGSKA (reference sequence). CDR3 DNA: TGCAGTGCTAGACTAAGGGGCCGGGGTAACTATGGCTACACCTTC. Translating gives CSARLRGRGNYGYTF.